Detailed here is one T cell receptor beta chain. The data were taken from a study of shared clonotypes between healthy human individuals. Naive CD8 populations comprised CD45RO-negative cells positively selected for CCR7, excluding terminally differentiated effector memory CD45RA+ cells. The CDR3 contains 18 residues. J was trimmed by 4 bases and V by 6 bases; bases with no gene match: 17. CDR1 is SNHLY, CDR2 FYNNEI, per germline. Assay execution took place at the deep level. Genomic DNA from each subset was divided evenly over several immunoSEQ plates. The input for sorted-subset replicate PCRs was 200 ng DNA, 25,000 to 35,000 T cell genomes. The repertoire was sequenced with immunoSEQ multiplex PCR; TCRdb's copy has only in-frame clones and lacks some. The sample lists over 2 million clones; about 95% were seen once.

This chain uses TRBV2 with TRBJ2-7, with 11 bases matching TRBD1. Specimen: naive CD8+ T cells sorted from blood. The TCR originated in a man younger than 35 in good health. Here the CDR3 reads CASSALGTGGDNPYEQYF. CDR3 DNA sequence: TGTGCCAGCAGCGCCCTCGGGACAGGGGGTGATAATCCTTACGAGCAGTACTTC.